This entry lists 3 T cell receptor beta chains sequenced from one sample in a study of T cell responses to AZD1222 COVID-19 vaccine. Some clones are missing from TCRdb's copy, which holds only in-frame ones; the method was immunoSEQ multiplex PCR. The sample has 90,000 to 150,000 clones; around 90% are singletons. The starting material was peripheral blood, obtained 28 days after the second AZD1222 dose. Receptors were obtained from an adult who received the AZD1222 COVID-19 vaccine.

The chain links TRBV7-2 to TRBJ2-7, with 9 bases fitting TRBD1. In germline, CDR1 is SGHTA, CDR2 FQGNSA. The CDR3 runs 16 residues. Trimming cost V 5 bases and J 3 bases; bases outside gene matches: 11. CDR3 DNA sequence: TGTGCCAGCAGCCGTTGGGGGGACAGGGCCTTCTACGAGCAGTACTTC. Its protein is CASSRWGDRAFYEQYF.

J is TRBJ1-3 and V is TRBV7-3, with D tentatively TRBD1 (6 bases). The V end was cut by 5 bases, the J end by 0 bases, with 11 bases between. Per germline, CDR1 SGHTA and CDR2 FQGTGA. CDR3 length: 15 residues. The CDR3 loop is CASSQGGSSGNTIYF. The CDR3 nucleotides read TGTGCCAGCAGCCAAGGGGGGAGCTCTGGAAACACCATATATTTT.

The rearrangement links TRBV19 to TRBJ2-2; 10 nucleotides align to TRBD2. Germline CDR1 and CDR2: LNHDA and SQIVND (reference sequence). The CDR3 has 18 amino acids. The V segment lost 5 bases and the J segment 0 bases; nucleotides outside the gene matches: 9. CDR3 bases: TGTGCCAGTAGTTCACTAGCGGGGAGGACCTCGAACACCGGGGAGCTGTTTTTT. The encoded protein is CASSSLAGRTSNTGELFF. Full variable domain (outside the CDR3, taken from reference TRBV19 and TRBJ2-2): DGGITQSPKYLFRKEGQNVTLSCEQNLNHDAMYWYRQDPGQGLRLIYYSQIVNDFQKGDIAEGYSVSREKKESFPLTVTSAQKNPTAFYLCASSSLAGRTSNTGELFFGEGSRLTVL.